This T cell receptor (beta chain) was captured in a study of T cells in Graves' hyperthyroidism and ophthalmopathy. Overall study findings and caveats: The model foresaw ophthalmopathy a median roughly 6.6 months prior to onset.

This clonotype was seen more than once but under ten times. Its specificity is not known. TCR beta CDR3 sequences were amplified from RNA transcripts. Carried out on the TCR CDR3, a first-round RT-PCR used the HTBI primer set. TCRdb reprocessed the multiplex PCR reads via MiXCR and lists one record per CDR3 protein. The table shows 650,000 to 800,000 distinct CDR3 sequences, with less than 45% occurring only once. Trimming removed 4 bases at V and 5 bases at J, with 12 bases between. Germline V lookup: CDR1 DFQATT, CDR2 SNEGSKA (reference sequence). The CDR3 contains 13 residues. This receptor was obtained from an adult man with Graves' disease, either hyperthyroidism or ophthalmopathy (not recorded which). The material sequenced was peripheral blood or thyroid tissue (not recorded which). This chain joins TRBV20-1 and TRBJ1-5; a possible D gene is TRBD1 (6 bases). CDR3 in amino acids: CSAKDRGDQPQHF. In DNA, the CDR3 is TGCAGTGCTAAGGACAGAGGGGATCAGCCCCAGCATTTT.